This T cell receptor beta chain was profiled in a study of beta chain features in type 1 diabetes. Across the study: All of the samples together had some 110 million sorted cells examined. The study's findings and limits: In all four CD4+ subsets, TCRB CDR3 length was significantly, moderately reduced in type 1 diabetes. Sequencing from cDNA could over-represent high-TCR-expressing cells.

This clone was detected a few times. Its antigen is not known. TCRB transcripts that were expressed got sequenced, as all of the isolated RNA had been reverse transcribed. Clones were read by immunoSEQ multiplex PCR, and TCRdb kept only the in-frame ones, dropping some. Found here are about 150,000 clones, around 10% of them singletons; the top ten hold about 2.1%. CDR3 size: 16 residues. Trimming removed 4 bases from V and 4 bases from J; junction bases left unmatched: 11. Germline V gives CDR1 SGHNT, CDR2 YYREEE (reference sequence). The sample comprised central memory CD4+ T cells from blood. The TCR comes from a man younger than 30 in good health. The J gene is TRBJ2-5, the V gene TRBV5-4; 9 bases match TRBD1. The CDR3 bases are TGTGCCAGCAGCACCCGACAGGGGGGCGGGATAGAGACCCAGTACTTC. Translation: CASSTRQGGGIETQYF. The full variable domain, in which reference TRBV5-4 and TRBJ2-5 provide the parts outside the CDR3, is ETGVTQSPTHLIKTRGQQVTLRCSSQSGHNTVSWYQQALGQGPQFIFQYYREEENGRGNFPPRFSGLQFPNYSSELNVNALELDDSALYLCASSTRQGGGIETQYFGPGTRLLVL.